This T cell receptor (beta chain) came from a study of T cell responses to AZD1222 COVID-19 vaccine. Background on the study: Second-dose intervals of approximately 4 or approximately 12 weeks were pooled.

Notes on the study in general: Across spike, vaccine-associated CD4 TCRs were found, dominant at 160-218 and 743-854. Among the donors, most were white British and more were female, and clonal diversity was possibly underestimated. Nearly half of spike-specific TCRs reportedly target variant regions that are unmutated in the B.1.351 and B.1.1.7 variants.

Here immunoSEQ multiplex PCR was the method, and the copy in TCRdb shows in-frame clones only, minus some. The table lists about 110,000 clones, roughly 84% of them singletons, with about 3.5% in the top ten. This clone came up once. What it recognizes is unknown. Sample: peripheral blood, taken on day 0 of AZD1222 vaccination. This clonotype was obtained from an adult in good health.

The CDR3 nucleotides are TGTGCCAGCAGTTACTCACTAGGGGAGAGCTCCTACGAGCAGTACTTC. Amino acid sequence: CASSYSLGESSYEQYF. The rearrangement links TRBV6-5 to TRBJ2-7; the D gene could be TRBD1 or TRBD2 (5 bases each). V was pared by 0 bases and J by 0 bases, with 12 bases between. Germline V gene lookup returns CDR1 MNHEY and CDR2 SVGAGI. CDR3 length: 16 residues.